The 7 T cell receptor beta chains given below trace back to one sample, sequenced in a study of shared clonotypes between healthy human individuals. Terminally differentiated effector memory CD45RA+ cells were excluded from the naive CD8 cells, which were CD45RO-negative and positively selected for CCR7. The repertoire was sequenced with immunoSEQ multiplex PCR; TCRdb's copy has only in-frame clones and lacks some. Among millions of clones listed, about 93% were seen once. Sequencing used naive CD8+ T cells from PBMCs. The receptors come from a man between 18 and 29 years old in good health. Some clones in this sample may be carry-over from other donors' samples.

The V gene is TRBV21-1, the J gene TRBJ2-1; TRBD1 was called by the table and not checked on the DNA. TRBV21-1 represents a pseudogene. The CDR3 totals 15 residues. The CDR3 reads CASSKAGTGAGGQFF. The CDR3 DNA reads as TGTGCCAGCAGCAAGGCCGGGACAGGGGCCGGAGGGCAGTTCTTC.

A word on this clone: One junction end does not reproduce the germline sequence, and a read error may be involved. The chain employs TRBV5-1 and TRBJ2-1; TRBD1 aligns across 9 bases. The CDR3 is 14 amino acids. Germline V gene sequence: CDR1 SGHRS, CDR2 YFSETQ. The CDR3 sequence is CASSSGQGYDEQFF. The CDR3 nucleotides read TGCGCCAGCAGCTCGGGACAGGGCTACGATGAGCAGTTCTTC.

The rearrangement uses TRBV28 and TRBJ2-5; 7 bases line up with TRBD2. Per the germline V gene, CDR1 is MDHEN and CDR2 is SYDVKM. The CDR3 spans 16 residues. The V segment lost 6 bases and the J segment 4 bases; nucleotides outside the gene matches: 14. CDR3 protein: CASSTTQGGTLETQYF. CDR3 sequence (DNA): TGTGCCAGCAGCACTACCCAGGGAGGGACTTTAGAGACCCAGTACTTC. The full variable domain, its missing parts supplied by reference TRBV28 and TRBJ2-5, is DVKVTQSSRYLVKRTGEKVFLECVQDMDHENMFWYRQDPGLGLRLIYFSYDVKMKEKGDIPEGYSVSREKKERFSLILESASTNQTSMYLCASSTTQGGTLETQYFGPGTRLLVL.

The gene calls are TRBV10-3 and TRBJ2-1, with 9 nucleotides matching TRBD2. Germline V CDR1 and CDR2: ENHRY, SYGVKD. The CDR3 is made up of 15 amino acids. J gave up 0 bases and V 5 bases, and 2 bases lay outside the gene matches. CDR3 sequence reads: CAISSLAGSYNEQFF. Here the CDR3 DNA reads TGTGCCATCAGTTCACTAGCGGGCTCCTACAATGAGCAGTTCTTC.

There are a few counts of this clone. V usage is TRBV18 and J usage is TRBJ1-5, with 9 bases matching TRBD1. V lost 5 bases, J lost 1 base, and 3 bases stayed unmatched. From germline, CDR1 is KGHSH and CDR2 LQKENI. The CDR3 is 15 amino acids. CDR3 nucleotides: TGTGCCAGCTCAGCGGGACAGGGCAGCAATCAGCCCCAGCATTTT. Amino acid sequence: CASSAGQGSNQPQHF.

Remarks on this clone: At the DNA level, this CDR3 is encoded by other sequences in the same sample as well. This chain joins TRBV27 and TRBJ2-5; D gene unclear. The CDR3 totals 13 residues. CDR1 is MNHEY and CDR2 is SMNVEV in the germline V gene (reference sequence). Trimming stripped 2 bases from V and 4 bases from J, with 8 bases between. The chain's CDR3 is CASSLSIGETQYF. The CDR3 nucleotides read TGTGCCAGCAGTTTAAGTATAGGAGAGACCCAGTACTTC.

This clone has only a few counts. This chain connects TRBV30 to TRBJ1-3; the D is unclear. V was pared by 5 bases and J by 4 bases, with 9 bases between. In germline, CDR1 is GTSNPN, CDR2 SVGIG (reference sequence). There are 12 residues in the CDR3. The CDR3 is CAWGEPGNTIYF. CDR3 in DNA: TGTGCCTGGGGAGAGCCGGGAAACACCATATATTTT.